Described below is a single T cell receptor beta chain sequence and its context. This sample stems from a study of T cell repertoires in cytomegalovirus infection. Study-wide background: A matching HLA type, together with CMV infection, was signaled by public TCR beta signatures.

There are 17 residues in the CDR3. The V end was cut by 1 base, the J end by 0 bases, with 11 bases between. Germline assignment: CDR1 SGDLS and CDR2 YYNGEE. TCRdb re-analysed the reads in MiXCR, keeping a single row per CDR3 protein. The sample includes roughly 760,000 distinct CDR3 sequences, 35% to 45% of them seen just once. Sequencing used PBMCs. This clonotype was sampled from a human donor in good health (CMV status not recorded). Some clones in this sample may be carry-over from other donors' samples. This sequence joins TRBV9 and TRBJ2-6; D call uncertain. CDR3 loop: CASSVTGKVSGANVLTF. Written as DNA, the CDR3 is TGTGCCAGCAGCGTAACTGGTAAGGTCTCTGGGGCCAACGTCCTGACTTTC.